The rows below give T cell receptor beta chains drawn from one sample of a study of cytomegalovirus exposure and HLA in healthy donors. The assay was immunoSEQ multiplex PCR, and TCRdb's table has in-frame clones only and misses some. The sample holds about 82,000 clones, less than 80% seen once. The sequencing sample was made of PBMCs. The receptors shown here come from a human donor in good health. Each CDR3 is given with its conserved first and last residue. D genes are given only for firm matches. The size of a clone is reported for some rows only, either as once, few or many, or as a class for expanded clones.

V gene	D gene	clone size	J gene	CDR3 protein	CDR3 DNA
TRBV7-6	-	-	TRBJ2-1	CASSSGPGDEQFF	TGTGCCAGCAGCTCCGGTCCGGGGGATGAGCAGTTCTTC
TRBV27	-	-	TRBJ2-5	CASSWGQTQYF	TGTGCCAGCAGTTGGGGGCAGACCCAGTACTTC
TRBV29-1	-	-	TRBJ1-2	CSVDDLGGDAYPF	TGCAGCGTTGATGACCTGGGGGGTGATGCCTACCCCTTC
TRBV5-1	-	-	TRBJ1-4	CASSLGQNEKLFF	TGCGCCAGCAGCTTGGGACAGAATGAAAAACTGTTTTTT
TRBV6-4	TRBD1	-	TRBJ1-1	CASSSDRVGAEAFF	TGTGCCAGCAGTTCGGACAGGGTGGGCGCTGAAGCTTTCTTT
TRBV30	TRBD1	-	TRBJ1-5	CAWSEGQVNQPQHF	TGTGCCTGGAGCGAAGGACAGGTCAATCAGCCCCAGCATTTT
TRBV7-2	TRBD1	once	TRBJ2-5	CASSSDRRETQYF	TGTGCCAGCAGCTCGGACAGGAGGGAGACCCAGTACTTC
TRBV6-5	-	-	TRBJ1-6	CASSYYRGGSPLHF	TGTGCCAGCAGTTACTATCGGGGGGGGTCACCCCTCCACTTT
TRBV5-8	-	-	TRBJ2-1	CATQTDGYNEQFF	TGTGCCACCCAGACTGACGGATACAATGAGCAGTTCTTC
TRBV6-5	TRBD1	few	TRBJ2-7	CASSYLLGQDSYEQYF	TGTGCCAGCAGTTACCTCCTCGGACAGGACTCCTACGAGCAGTACTTC
TRBV2	TRBD1	-	TRBJ2-2	CASITGTGSTGELFF	TGTGCCAGCATCACAGGGACAGGGAGCACCGGGGAGCTGTTTTTT
TRBV5-1	TRBD1	-	TRBJ1-4	CASSLVGQGDEKLFF	TGCGCCAGCAGCTTGGTGGGACAGGGGGATGAAAAACTGTTTTTT
TRBV5-4	TRBD2	few	TRBJ2-4	CASSQGTSGGAAKNIQYF	TGCGCCAGCAGCCAGGGGACTAGCGGGGGGGCGGCCAAAAACATTCAGTACTTC
TRBV6-7	-	-	TRBJ2-6	CASRARGPSGANVLTF	TGTGCCAGCAGGGCCAGGGGACCCTCTGGGGCCAACGTCCTGACTTTC
TRBV28	-	-	TRBJ2-5	CASKAGAGETQYF	TGTGCCAGCAAGGCGGGGGCCGGTGAGACCCAGTACTTC
TRBV7-9	-	-	TRBJ1-2	CASSPGLFYGYTF	TGTGCCAGCAGCCCCGGGTTATTCTATGGCTACACCTTC
TRBV19	-	-	TRBJ2-5	CASSIHRWETQYF	TGTGCCAGTAGTATACACCGGTGGGAGACCCAGTACTTC
TRBV5-5	-	-	TRBJ1-2	CASSPDGSYGYTF	TGTGCCAGCAGCCCGGACGGGAGCTATGGCTACACCTTC
TRBV15	-	-	TRBJ2-7	CATSSGLGQYF	TGTGCCACCAGCAGCGGGTTGGGGCAGTACTTC
TRBV25-1	TRBD1	-	TRBJ1-1	CASSKQGDTEAFF	TGTGCCAGTAGTAAACAGGGGGACACTGAAGCTTTCTTT
TRBV2	TRBD2	-	TRBJ2-1	CARGWAGGLNEQFF	TGTGCCAGAGGATGGGCGGGGGGTTTGAATGAGCAGTTCTTC
TRBV2	-	-	TRBJ1-4	CASSDARTASNEKLFF	TGTGCCAGCAGTGACGCCCGGACAGCAAGTAATGAAAAACTGTTTTTT
TRBV5-4	TRBD1	-	TRBJ1-5	CASSLQGTNQPQHF	TGTGCCAGCAGCTTACAGGGGACCAATCAGCCCCAGCATTTT
TRBV6-5	TRBD1	-	TRBJ2-5	CASRSGGTETQYF	TGTGCCAGCAGGTCAGGGGGAACTGAGACCCAGTACTTC
TRBV27	-	-	TRBJ2-5	CASPRGKGEETQYF	TGTGCCAGCCCACGGGGGAAGGGAGAAGAGACCCAGTACTTC
TRBV5-6	TRBD2	-	TRBJ2-6	CASSTVGRDYVAGANVLTF	TGTGCCAGCAGCACGGTGGGCAGGGACTATGTGGCTGGGGCCAACGTCCTGACTTTC
TRBV7-9	TRBD1	once	TRBJ1-2	CASNFVGQGAYYGYTF	TGTGCCAGCAATTTTGTGGGACAGGGGGCGTACTATGGCTACACCTTC
TRBV9	TRBD2	-	TRBJ2-3	CASSAGLAGGLTDTQYF	TGTGCCAGCAGCGCGGGACTAGCGGGGGGCCTCACAGATACGCAGTATTTT
TRBV19	-	-	TRBJ1-5	CASSIVPGVNQPQNF	TGTGCCAGTAGTATAGTACCAGGGGTCAATCAGCCCCAGAATTTT
TRBV5-1	TRBD2	-	TRBJ2-1	CASSLASGLNEQFF	TGCGCCAGCAGCTTGGCTAGCGGGTTGAATGAGCAGTTCTTC
TRBV5-1	-	-	TRBJ2-2	CASSLPGLTGELFF	TGCGCCAGCAGCTTACCAGGCCTCACCGGGGAGCTGTTTTTT
TRBV7-2	TRBD2	-	TRBJ2-1	CASSNSGGAHNEQFF	TGTGCCAGCAGTAATAGCGGGGGAGCACACAATGAGCAGTTCTTC
TRBV6-5	TRBD2	few	TRBJ2-7	CASSARTSGGAEQYF	TGTGCCAGCAGTGCCCGGACTAGCGGGGGGGCCGAGCAGTACTTC
TRBV5-1	-	-	TRBJ1-1	CASSLTDSRFMNTEAFF	TGCGCCAGCAGCTTGACGGACAGCCGATTCATGAACACTGAAGCTTTCTTT
TRBV5-6	-	few	TRBJ1-1	CASTTDSLGTEAFF	TGTGCCAGCACCACGGACAGTCTGGGCACTGAAGCTTTCTTT
TRBV27	TRBD1	few	TRBJ1-6	CASTEDRFYNSPLHF	TGTGCCAGCACCGAGGACAGGTTTTATAATTCACCCCTCCACTTT
TRBV6-1	-	-	TRBJ1-6	CATIGELPFDSPLHF	TGTGCCACCATCGGGGAGCTCCCATTCGATTCACCCCTCCACTTT
TRBV19	-	-	TRBJ2-3	CASSSRNRLVEDTQYF	TGTGCCAGTAGTTCAAGGAACAGGTTGGTGGAGGATACGCAGTATTTT
TRBV7-9	TRBD1	-	TRBJ2-6	CASSFPRDRGVTGANVLTF	TGTGCCAGCAGCTTTCCCCGCGACAGGGGGGTAACGGGGGCCAACGTCCTGACTTTC
TRBV18	-	-	TRBJ2-5	CASSPRGGVSSETQYF	TGTGCCAGCTCACCACGGGGCGGGGTGAGTTCCGAGACCCAGTACTTC
TRBV13	-	once	TRBJ2-7	CASSPSGPYEQYF	TGTGCCAGCAGCCCCAGCGGGCCCTACGAGCAGTACTTC
TRBV7-9	-	-	TRBJ1-4	CSSSPQGEKLFF	TGTTCCAGCAGCCCCCAGGGGGAAAAACTGTTTTTT
TRBV29-1	-	-	TRBJ2-3	CSDQGTLTDTQYF	TGCAGCGACCAGGGGACCCTCACAGATACGCAGTATTTT
TRBV6-5	-	-	TRBJ1-1	CASRPSERRGAFF	TGTGCCAGCAGACCGTCAGAAAGGAGGGGAGCTTTCTTT
TRBV7-9	-	-	TRBJ1-1	CASSLAGSNTEAFF	TGTGCCAGCAGCTTGGCAGGGTCGAACACTGAAGCTTTCTTT
TRBV5-8	TRBD1	-	TRBJ2-1	CASSMGQVYNEQFF	TGTGCCAGCAGCATGGGACAGGTTTACAATGAGCAGTTCTTC
TRBV5-1	TRBD1	-	TRBJ1-2	CASSRMGQGTDYGYTF	TGCGCCAGCAGCCGAATGGGACAGGGGACGGACTATGGCTACACCTTC
TRBV19	TRBD2	few	TRBJ2-6	CASSMGRDPHSGANVLTF	TGTGCCAGTAGTATGGGGAGGGATCCCCACTCTGGGGCCAACGTCCTGACTTTC
TRBV5-1	TRBD1	few	TRBJ1-4	CASSLAQGAGEKLFF	TGCGCCAGCAGCTTGGCTCAGGGGGCAGGGGAAAAACTGTTTTTT
TRBV2	TRBD1	-	TRBJ1-2	CASSKADRGRNYGYTF	TGTGCCAGCAGTAAAGCCGACAGGGGGCGTAACTATGGCTACACCTTC
TRBV4-3	-	-	TRBJ1-1	CASSPGGAGLVRTEAFF	TGCGCCAGCAGCCCTGGCGGGGCAGGGTTGGTTCGCACTGAAGCTTTCTTT
TRBV4-3	-	-	TRBJ1-2	CASSQQRTANYGYTF	TGCGCCAGCAGCCAACAAAGGACAGCGAACTATGGCTACACCTTC
TRBV29-1	TRBD1	-	TRBJ1-2	CSVPTDRGWNGYTF	TGCAGCGTCCCCACGGACAGGGGTTGGAATGGCTACACCTTC
TRBV7-2	TRBD2	once	TRBJ2-5	CASSLATSGGPYQETQYF	TGTGCCAGCAGCTTAGCGACTAGCGGGGGGCCGTACCAAGAGACCCAGTACTTC